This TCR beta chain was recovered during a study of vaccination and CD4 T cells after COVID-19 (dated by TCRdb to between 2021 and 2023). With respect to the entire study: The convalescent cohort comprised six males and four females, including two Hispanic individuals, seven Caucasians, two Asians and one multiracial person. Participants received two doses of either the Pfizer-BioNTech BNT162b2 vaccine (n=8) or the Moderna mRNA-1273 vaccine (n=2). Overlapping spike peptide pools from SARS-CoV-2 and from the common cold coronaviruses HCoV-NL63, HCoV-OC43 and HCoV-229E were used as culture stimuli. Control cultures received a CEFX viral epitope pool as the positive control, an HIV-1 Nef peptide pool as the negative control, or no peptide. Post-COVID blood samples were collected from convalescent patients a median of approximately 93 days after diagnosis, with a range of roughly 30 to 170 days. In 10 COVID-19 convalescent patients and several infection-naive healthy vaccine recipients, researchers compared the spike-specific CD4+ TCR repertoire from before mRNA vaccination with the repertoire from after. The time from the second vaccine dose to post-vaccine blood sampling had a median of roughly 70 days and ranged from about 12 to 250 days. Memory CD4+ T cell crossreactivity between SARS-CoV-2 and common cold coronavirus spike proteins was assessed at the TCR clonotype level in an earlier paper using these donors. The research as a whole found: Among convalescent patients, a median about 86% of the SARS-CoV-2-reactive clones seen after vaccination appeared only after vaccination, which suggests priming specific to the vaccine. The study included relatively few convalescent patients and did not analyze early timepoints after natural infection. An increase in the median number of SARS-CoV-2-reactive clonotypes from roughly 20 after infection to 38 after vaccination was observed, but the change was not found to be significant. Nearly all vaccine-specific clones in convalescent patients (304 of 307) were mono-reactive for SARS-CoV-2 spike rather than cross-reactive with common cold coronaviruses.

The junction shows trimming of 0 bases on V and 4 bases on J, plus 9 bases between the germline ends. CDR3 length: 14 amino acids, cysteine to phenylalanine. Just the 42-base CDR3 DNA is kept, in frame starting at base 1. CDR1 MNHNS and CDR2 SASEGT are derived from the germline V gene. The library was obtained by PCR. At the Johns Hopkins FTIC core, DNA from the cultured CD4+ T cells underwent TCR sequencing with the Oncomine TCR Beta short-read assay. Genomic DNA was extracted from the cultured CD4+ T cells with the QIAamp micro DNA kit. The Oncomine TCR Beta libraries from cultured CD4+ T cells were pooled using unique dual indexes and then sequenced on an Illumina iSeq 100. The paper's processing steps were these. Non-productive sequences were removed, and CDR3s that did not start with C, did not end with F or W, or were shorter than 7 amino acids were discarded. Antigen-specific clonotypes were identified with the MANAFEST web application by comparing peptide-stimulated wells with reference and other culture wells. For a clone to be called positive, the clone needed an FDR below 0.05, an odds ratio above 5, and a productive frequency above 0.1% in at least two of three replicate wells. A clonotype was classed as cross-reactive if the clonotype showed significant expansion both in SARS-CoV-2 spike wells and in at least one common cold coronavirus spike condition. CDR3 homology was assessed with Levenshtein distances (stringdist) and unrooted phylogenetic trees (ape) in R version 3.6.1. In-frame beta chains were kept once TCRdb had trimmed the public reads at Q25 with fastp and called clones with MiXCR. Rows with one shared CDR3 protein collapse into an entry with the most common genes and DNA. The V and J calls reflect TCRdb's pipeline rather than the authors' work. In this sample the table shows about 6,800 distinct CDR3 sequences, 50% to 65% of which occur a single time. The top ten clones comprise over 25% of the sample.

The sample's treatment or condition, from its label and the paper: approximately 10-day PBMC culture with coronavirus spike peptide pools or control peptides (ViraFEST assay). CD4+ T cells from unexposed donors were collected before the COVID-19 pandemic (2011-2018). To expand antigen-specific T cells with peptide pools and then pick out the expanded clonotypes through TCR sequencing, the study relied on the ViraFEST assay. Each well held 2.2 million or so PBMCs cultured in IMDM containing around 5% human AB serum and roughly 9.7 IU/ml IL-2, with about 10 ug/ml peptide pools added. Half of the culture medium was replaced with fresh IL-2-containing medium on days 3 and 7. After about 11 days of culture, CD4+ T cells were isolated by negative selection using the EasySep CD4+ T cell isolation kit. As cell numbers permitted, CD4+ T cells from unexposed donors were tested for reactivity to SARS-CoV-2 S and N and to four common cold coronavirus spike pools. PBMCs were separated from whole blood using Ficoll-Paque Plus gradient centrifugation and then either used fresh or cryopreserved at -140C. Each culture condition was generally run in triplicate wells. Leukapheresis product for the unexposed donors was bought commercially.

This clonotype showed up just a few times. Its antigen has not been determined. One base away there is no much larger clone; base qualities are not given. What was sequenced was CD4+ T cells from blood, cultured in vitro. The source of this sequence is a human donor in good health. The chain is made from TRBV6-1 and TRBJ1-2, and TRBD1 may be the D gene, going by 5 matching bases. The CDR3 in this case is CASSEAGGVYGYTF. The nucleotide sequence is TGTGCCAGCAGTGAAGCGGGGGGGGTCTATGGCTACACCTTC.